This T cell receptor beta chain appears in the sequencing data of a study of metastatic and nonmetastatic thyroid tumors. In the study overall: Comparative analysis of repertoires was undertaken across blood and tumor or nodule tissue obtained from malignant and benign thyroid patients. Study-level points and caveats: When malignant thyroid tumors were compared with benign nodules, TCR beta diversity was reportedly significantly higher in the malignant tumors. This held in both blood and tumor samples.

Not a single patient had been given any form of treatment at any point before undergoing thyroid surgery. This clone was counted ten times or more. Its matching antigen is unknown. In the same sample, other DNA sequences code for this CDR3. Per the authors' pipeline: It was from CDR3 differences across clinicopathological groups that a distant-metastasis classifier for papillary thyroid cancer was built. With MiXCR, TCRdb called clones anew from the PCR reads. The V and J calls follow TCRdb's processing rather than the paper's. Of 100,000 or so clones in the sample, under 15% are singletons; the top ten hold 3.6%. Trimming took 5 bases from V and 10 from J; bases not matched to a gene: 4. The germline V gene has CDR1 KGHDR and CDR2 SFDVKD. The CDR3 is 12 residues long.

This rearrangement joins TRBV24-1 to TRBJ1-2, with 9 bases aligning to TRBD1. Sequencing was done on a sample of blood. The sequence derives from a female donor with papillary thyroid cancer or a benign thyroid nodule (not recorded which). Some clones in this sample may be carry-over from other donors' samples. The CDR3 nucleotides are TGTGCCACCAGTGGGGGACAGGGAGACTACACCTTC. As protein: CATSGGQGDYTF.